One and the same sample provided the 4 T cell receptor beta chains below, sequenced in a study of metastatic and nonmetastatic thyroid tumors. TCRdb reanalyzed the PCR reads with MiXCR. Here the sample spans about 14,000 clones, 25% to 35% being singletons. Every patient underwent thyroid surgery untreated. The sequenced sample consisted of tumor tissue. Receptor source: a female donor with papillary thyroid cancer or a benign thyroid nodule (not recorded which). Some clones in this sample may be carry-over from other donors' samples.

This clone was found a few times. The chain employs TRBV27 and TRBJ2-7, with 8 bases that match TRBD1. Trimming took 0 bases from V and 4 from J; bases not matched to a gene: 5. The CDR3 consists of 15 residues. Germline assignment: CDR1 MNHEY and CDR2 SMNVEV (reference sequence). For the CDR3, the DNA is TGTGCCAGCAGTTTATCCAGGGGGCGCGATTACGAGCAGTACTTC. Translation gives CASSLSRGRDYEQYF.

This sequence joins TRBV15 and TRBJ2-3, with 9 bases that match TRBD1. The germline CDR1 and CDR2 sequences are LNHNV and YYDKDF (reference sequence). After removal of 3 bases from V and 1 base from J, the junction contained 2 bases not matched to a gene. The CDR3 is made up of 15 amino acids. The chain's CDR3 is CATSRGQGGTDTQYF. The CDR3 DNA is TGTGCCACCAGCAGGGGACAGGGTGGCACAGATACGCAGTATTTT. Full variable domain (remainder filled in from reference TRBV15 and TRBJ2-3): DAMVIQNPRYQVTQFGKPVTLSCSQTLNHNVMYWYQQKSSQAPKLLFHYYDKDFNNEADTPDNFQSRRPNTSFCFLDIRSPGLGDTAMYLCATSRGQGGTDTQYFGPGTRLTVL.

J is TRBJ2-7 and V is TRBV10-1, with D tentatively TRBD1 (5 bases). Germline CDR1 is WNHNN and CDR2 is SYGVQD (reference sequence). V gave up 2 bases and J gave up 3 bases, with 8 bases separating them. The CDR3 extends over 13 amino acids. As DNA, the CDR3 is TGCGCCAGCAGTGAGGTCCAGGGCTACGAGCAGTACTTC. Amino acids: CASSEVQGYEQYF.

This clone occurred a few times. The chain uses TRBV6-2 or TRBV6-3 and TRBJ2-1; 9 positions match TRBD2. This CDR3 region has 14 residues. V gave up 6 bases and J gave up 6 bases; unmatched junction bases: 6. Germline CDR1 reads MNHEY; CDR2 reads SVGEGT. The CDR3 sequence: CASSLRTSANEQFF. CDR3 sequence (DNA): TGTGCCAGCAGCCTTCGGACTAGCGCCAATGAGCAGTTCTTC.